This TCR beta chain was recorded in a study of shared clonotypes between healthy human individuals. About the research overall: The composition of the donors was a couple of women and a few men aged 18 to 49.

The ends were cut back, 3 bases at V and 3 bases at J, with 9 bases in the middle. Germline V gene sequence: CDR1 SNHLY, CDR2 FYNNEI. The CDR3 loop spans 14 amino acids. Some clones are missing from TCRdb's copy, which holds only in-frame ones; the method was immunoSEQ multiplex PCR. The table records about 530,000 clones, about 96% of them present only once. This sequence was found in a woman aged 25 to 39 in good health. The chain recombines TRBV2 with TRBJ1-5; D is possibly TRBD1 (5 bases). Material for sequencing was naive CD4+ T cells sorted from blood. Regarding subset: CD45RA+ positively selected. The CDR3 loop is CASSDTGLNQPQHF. In DNA, the CDR3 is TGTGCCAGCAGTGACACAGGCCTCAATCAGCCCCAGCATTTT.